This TCR beta chain emerged from a study of response to subunit inactivated influenza vaccine. Study conclusions and caveats: The authors suggested that few new T cells are recruited per seasonal influenza vaccination.

Germline assignment: CDR1 SGHRS and CDR2 YFSETQ. V was cut by 7 bases and J by 6 bases, with 17 bases left in between. The CDR3 totals 14 residues. As for this clonotype: Its antigen remains unidentified.

TCRdb passed the RT-PCR reads through MiXCR, listing each CDR3 protein once. The top ten hold roughly a tenth of the sample, which has about 570,000 distinct CDR3 sequences, about 11% seen once. The V and J genes are TRBV5-1 and TRBJ2-1, with a tentative D call TRBD2 (6 bases). This clonotype originated in a man aged 50 to 59 who received an inactivated influenza vaccine. The specimen was PBMCs from blood, collected on the day of vaccination. This chain's CDR3 is CASGQRDSLNEQFF. DNA of the CDR3: TGCGCCAGCGGTCAACGGGACTCCCTCAATGAGCAGTTCTTC.